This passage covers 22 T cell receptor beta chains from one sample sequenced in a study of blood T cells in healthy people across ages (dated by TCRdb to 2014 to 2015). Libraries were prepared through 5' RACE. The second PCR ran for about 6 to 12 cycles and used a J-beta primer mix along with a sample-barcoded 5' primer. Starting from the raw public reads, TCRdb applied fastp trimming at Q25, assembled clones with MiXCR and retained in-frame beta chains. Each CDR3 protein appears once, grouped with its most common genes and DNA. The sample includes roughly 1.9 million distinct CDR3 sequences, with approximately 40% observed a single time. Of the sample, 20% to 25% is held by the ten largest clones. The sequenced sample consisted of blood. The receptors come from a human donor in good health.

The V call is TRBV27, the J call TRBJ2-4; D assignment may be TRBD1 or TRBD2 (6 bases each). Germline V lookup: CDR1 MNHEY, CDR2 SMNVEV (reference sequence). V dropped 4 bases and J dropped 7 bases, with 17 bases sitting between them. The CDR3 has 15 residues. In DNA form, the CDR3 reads TGTGCCAGCAGTTGGGGGTCGGGGGCCCGGAACATTCAGTACTTC. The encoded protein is CASSWGSGARNIQYF.

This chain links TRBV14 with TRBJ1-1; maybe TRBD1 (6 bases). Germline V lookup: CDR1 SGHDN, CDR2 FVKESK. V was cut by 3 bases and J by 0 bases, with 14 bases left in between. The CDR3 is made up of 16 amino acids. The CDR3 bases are TGTGCCAGCAGCCATTCACCAGACAGGATGAACACTGAAGCTTTCTTT. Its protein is CASSHSPDRMNTEAFF. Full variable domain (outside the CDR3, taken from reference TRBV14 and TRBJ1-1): EAGVTQFPSHSVIEKGQTVTLRCDPISGHDNLYWYRRVMGKEIKFLLHFVKESKQDESGMPNNRFLAERTGGTYSTLKVQPAELEDSGVYFCASSHSPDRMNTEAFFGQGTRLTVV.

As DNA, the CDR3 is TGTGCCAGTAGTATCGCCCCCGGTAATGAGCAGTTCTTC. As protein: CASSIAPGNEQFF. The chain couples TRBV19 to TRBJ2-1; D is unclear. Trimming stripped 3 bases from V and 7 bases from J, with 10 bases between. The V gene's germline CDR1 is LNHDA and CDR2 SQIVND (reference sequence). CDR3 length: 13 residues.

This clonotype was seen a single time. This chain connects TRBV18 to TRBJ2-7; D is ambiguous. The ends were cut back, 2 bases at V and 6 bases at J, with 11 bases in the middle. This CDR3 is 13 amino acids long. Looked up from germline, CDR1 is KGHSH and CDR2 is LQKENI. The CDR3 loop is CASSPSDHFEQYF. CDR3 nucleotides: TGTGCCAGCTCACCATCGGACCACTTCGAGCAGTACTTC.

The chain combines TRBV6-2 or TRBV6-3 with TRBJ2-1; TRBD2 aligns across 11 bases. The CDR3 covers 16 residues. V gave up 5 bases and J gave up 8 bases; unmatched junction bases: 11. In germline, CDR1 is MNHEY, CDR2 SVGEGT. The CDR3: CASSPLLAGGWDEQFF. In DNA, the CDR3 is TGTGCCAGCAGTCCCCTCCTAGCGGGGGGTTGGGATGAGCAGTTCTTC.

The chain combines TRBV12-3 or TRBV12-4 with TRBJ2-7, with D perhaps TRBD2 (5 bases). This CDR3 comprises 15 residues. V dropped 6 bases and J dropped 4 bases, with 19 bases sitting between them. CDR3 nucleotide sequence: TGTGCCAGCAGCCCGGACTTGTGGAGGCTTTACGAGCAGTACTTC. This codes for CASSPDLWRLYEQYF.

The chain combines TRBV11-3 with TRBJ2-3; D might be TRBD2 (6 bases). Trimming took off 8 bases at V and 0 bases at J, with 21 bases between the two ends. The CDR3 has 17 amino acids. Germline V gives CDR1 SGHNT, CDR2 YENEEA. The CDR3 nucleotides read TGTGCCAGCCCCCCGGGGCGGGGATACCCTAGCACAGATACGCAGTATTTT. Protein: CASPPGRGYPSTDTQYF.

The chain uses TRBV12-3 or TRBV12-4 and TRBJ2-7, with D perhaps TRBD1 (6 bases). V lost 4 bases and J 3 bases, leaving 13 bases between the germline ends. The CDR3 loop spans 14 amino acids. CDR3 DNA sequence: TGTGCCAGCAGTTCACAGGGAGACTTCTACGAGCAGTACTTC. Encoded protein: CASSSQGDFYEQYF.

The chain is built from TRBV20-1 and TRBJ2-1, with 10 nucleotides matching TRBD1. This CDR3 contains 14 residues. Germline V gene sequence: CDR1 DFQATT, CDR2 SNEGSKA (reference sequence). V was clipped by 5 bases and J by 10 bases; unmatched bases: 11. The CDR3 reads CSAETGGLIYEQFF. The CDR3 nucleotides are TGCAGTGCTGAGACAGGGGGCCTCATCTACGAGCAGTTCTTC.

For the CDR3, the DNA is TGTGCCAGCACCCCCACGGTAATCTCTGAAGCTTTCTTT. Amino acids: CASTPTVISEAFF. V gene TRBV12-3 or TRBV12-4 combines with J gene TRBJ1-1; no firm D call. Trimming took 7 bases from V and 6 from J, leaving 15 bases between them. This CDR3 region has 13 residues.

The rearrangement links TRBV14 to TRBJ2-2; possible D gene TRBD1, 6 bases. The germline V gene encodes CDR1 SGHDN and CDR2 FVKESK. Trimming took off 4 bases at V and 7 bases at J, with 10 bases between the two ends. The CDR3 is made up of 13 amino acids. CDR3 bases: TGTGCCAGCAGCCGACAGGCTGACGGGGAGCTGTTTTTT. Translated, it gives CASSRQADGELFF. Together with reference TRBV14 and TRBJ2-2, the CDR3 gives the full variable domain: EAGVTQFPSHSVIEKGQTVTLRCDPISGHDNLYWYRRVMGKEIKFLLHFVKESKQDESGMPNNRFLAERTGGTYSTLKVQPAELEDSGVYFCASSRQADGELFFGEGSRLTVL.

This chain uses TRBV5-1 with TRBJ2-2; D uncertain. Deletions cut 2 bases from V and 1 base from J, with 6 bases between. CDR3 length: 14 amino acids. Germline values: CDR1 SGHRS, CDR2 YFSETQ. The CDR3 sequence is CASSLFQNTGELFF. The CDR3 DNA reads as TGCGCCAGCAGCTTATTTCAGAACACCGGGGAGCTGTTTTTT.

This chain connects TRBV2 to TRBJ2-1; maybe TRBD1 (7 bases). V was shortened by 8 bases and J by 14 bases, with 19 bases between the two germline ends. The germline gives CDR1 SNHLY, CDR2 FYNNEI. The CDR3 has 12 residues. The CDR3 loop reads CASGGQDYYEFF. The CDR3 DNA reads TGTGCCAGCGGAGGACAGGACTATTATGAGTTCTTC.

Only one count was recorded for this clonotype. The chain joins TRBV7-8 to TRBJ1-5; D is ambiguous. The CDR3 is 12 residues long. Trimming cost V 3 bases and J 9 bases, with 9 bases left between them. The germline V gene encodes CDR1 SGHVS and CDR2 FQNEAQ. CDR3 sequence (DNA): TGTGCCAGCAGCTTGACTCGTTGGCCCCAGCATTTT. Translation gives CASSLTRWPQHF.

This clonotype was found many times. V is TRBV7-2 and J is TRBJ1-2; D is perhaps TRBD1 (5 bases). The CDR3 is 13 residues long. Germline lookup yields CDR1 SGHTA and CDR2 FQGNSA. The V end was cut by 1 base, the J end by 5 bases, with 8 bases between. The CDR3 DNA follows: TGTGCCAGCAGCTTAGACGGACAATATGGCTACACCTTC. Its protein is CASSLDGQYGYTF.

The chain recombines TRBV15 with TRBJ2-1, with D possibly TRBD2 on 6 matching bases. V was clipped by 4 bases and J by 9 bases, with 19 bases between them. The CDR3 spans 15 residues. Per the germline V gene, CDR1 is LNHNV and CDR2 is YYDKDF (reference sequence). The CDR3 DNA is TGTGCCACCAGCACCCCTAATAAGGCGGGATCTGAGCAGTTCTTC. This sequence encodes CATSTPNKAGSEQFF.

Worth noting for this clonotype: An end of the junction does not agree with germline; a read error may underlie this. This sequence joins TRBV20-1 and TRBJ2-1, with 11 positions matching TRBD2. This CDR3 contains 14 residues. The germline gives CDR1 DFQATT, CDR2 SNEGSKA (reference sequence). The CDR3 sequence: CNARILAGGIEQFF. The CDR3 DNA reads TGCAATGCTAGAATTCTAGCGGGGGGCATCGAGCAGTTCTTC.

CDR3 nucleotide sequence: TGCGCCAGCAGGCCCGGGACAGGGGGTAATGAAAAACTGTTTTTT. Translating gives CASRPGTGGNEKLFF. The rearrangement joins TRBV5-1 to TRBJ1-4; 11 bases align to TRBD1. This CDR3 spans 15 amino acids. Germline CDR1 reads SGHRS; CDR2 reads YFSETQ. With 5 bases clipped from V and 4 bases from J, the junction kept 4 bases outside the gene matches. Combining the CDR3 with reference TRBV5-1 and TRBJ1-4 gives the whole variable domain KAGVTQTPRYLIKTRGQQVTLSCSPISGHRSVSWYQQTPGQGLQFLFEYFSETQRNKGNFPGRFSGRQFSNSRSEMNVSTLELGDSALYLCASRPGTGGNEKLFFGSGTQLSVL.

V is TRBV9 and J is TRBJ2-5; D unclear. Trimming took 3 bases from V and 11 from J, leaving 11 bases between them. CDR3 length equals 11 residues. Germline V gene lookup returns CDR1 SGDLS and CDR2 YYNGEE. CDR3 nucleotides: TGTGCCAGCAGCGCTGGACCGGTGCAGTACTTC. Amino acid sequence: CASSAGPVQYF.

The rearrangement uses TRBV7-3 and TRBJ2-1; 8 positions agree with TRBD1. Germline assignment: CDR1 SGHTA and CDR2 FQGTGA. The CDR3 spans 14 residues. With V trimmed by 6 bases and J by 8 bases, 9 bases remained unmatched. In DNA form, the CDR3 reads TGTGCCAGCAGTAACAGGGGGGTTATTGATGAGCAGTTCTTC. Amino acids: CASSNRGVIDEQFF.

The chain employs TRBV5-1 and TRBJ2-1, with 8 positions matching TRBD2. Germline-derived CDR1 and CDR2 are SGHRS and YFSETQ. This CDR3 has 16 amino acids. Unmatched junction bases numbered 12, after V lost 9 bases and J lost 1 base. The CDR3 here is CANHAPERGSYNEQFF. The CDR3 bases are TGCGCCAACCACGCCCCGGAGCGGGGGTCCTACAATGAGCAGTTCTTC.

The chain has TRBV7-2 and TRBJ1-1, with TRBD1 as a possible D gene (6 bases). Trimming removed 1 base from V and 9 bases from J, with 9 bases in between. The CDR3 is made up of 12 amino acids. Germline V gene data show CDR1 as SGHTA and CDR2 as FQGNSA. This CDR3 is CASSLEDRKAFF. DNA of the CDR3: TGTGCCAGCAGCTTAGAAGACAGGAAAGCTTTCTTT.